Only a few counts were recorded for the clone carrying this TCR beta chain. As yet, its antigen is unknown. The data are from a study of cytomegalovirus exposure and HLA in healthy donors. General observations from the study: CMV serostatus was the only immune exposure information that was available. Accurate predictions that matched the HLA-A and HLA-B alleles of most subjects were reportedly made from TCR beta sequences. TCR beta V- and J-gene trimming, according to a later analysis, was linked to a missense DCLRE1C variant.

The PCR was carried out with 60 Vbeta primers and 13 Jbeta primers. Generated by immunoSEQ multiplex PCR, the TCRdb table keeps only in-frame clones and is missing some. This sample has around 150,000 clones, with roughly 80% found just once. Germline V gene lookup returns CDR1 KGHSH and CDR2 LQKENI. The length of the CDR3 is 13 residues. Trimming removed 6 bases at V and 5 bases at J, with 13 bases between. The V gene is TRBV18, the J gene TRBJ2-5, with D unclear. The sample was PBMCs. The receptor was isolated from a woman in her fifties or sixties in good health and CMV-seronegative. CDR3 residues: CASSLSSGETQYF. The CDR3 nucleotides are TGTGCCAGCTCCCTGAGTTCGGGTGAGACCCAGTACTTC.